This TCR beta chain was identified in a study of beta chain features in type 1 diabetes. Of the isolated RNA, all was reverse transcribed, and so the sequenced material was expressed TCRB transcripts. Survey-depth immunoSEQ sequencing was used for stem cell-like memory T cells. Clones were read by immunoSEQ multiplex PCR, and TCRdb kept only the in-frame ones, dropping some. The sample holds roughly 26,000 clones, about 45% seen once. Study-wide points: When VDJ junctions were examined, type 1 diabetes patients showed fewer insertions and more deletions. Type 1 diabetes patients had moderately but significantly shorter TCRB CDR3s in all four CD4+ subsets. PCR may have favored shorter templates equally in patients and controls. In cDNA sequencing, cells with high TCR expression could be over-represented.

As concerns this clone: Its antigen is not known.

J lost 8 bases, V lost 3 bases, and 5 bases had no gene match. Germline CDR1 reads ENHRY; CDR2 reads SYGVKD. The CDR3 covers 13 residues. This sequence joins TRBV10-3 and TRBJ1-2; 8 nucleotides match TRBD1. Material: stem cell memory CD4+ T cells from blood. This TCR was recovered from a man younger than 45 with type 1 diabetes. CDR3 in DNA: TGTGCCATCAGTGAAGAGAGACAGGGGGGCTACACCTTC. This translates into CAISEERQGGYTF.